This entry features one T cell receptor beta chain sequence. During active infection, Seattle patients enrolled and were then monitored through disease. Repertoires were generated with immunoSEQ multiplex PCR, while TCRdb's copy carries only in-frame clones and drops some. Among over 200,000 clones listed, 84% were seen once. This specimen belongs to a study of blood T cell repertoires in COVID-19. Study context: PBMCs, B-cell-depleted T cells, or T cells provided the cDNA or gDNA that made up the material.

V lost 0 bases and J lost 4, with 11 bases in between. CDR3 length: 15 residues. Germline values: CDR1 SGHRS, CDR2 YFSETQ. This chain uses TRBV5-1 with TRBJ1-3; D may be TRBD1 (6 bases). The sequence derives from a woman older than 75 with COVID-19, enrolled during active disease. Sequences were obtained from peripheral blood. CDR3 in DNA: TGCGCCAGCAGCTTGGAAGGACAGAGAGGAAACACCATATATTTT. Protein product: CASSLEGQRGNTIYF.